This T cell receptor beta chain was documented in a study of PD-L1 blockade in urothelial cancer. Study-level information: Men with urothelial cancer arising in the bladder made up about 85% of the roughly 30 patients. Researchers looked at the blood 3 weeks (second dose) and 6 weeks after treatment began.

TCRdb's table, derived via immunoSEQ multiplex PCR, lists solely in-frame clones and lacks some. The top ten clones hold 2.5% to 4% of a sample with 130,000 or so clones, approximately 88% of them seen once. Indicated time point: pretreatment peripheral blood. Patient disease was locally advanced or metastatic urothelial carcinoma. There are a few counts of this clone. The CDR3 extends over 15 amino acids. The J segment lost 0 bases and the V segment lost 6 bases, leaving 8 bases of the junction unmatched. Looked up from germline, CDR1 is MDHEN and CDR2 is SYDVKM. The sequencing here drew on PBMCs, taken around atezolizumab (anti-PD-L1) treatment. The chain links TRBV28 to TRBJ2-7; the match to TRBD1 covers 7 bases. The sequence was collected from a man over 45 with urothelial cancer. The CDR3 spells CASSMDRNPSYEQYF. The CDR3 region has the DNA TGTGCCAGCAGCATGGACAGGAATCCCTCCTACGAGCAGTACTTC.